This note documents a single T cell receptor beta chain sequence. Under the authors' procedure: Reference gene primer amplification in the assay estimated nucleated cell counts. Assay used: immunoSEQ multiplex PCR; TCRdb lists only in-frame clones, some missing. For V, J and clone size, that table is used; D and trimming come from the DNA. The sample records about 87,000 clones, more than 75% being singletons. This entry comes from a study of blood T cell repertoires in COVID-19. Background on the study: Both acute and convalescent COVID-19 samples were obtained from the United States, Italy and Spain. In each case, the material was cDNA or gDNA derived from T cells, B-cell-depleted T cells, or PBMCs.

Germline values: CDR1 MNHEY, CDR2 SVGAGI. The CDR3 totals 15 residues. Trimming at V came to 9 bases and at J to 2 bases, leaving 12 bases not matched to a gene. The chain recombines TRBV6-5 with TRBJ1-1; 7 positions agree with TRBD1. The origin of this receptor is a man aged 40-49 years with acute or convalescent COVID-19. Source material: peripheral blood. This CDR3 reads CASHIPGQLNTEAFF. The CDR3 bases are TGTGCCAGTCACATTCCGGGACAGCTAAACACTGAAGCTTTCTTT.